This T cell receptor beta chain is drawn from a study of Graves' ophthalmopathy and Graves' hyperthyroidism listed by TCRdb under 2018. Broadly, across the study: Peripheral blood was collected before any treatment was given, at the time of initial diagnosis. Following sampling, methimazole starting at 30 mg daily was administered to hyperthyroidism patients, and high-dose intravenous methylprednisolone was administered to ophthalmopathy patients. In more than five hyperthyroidism patients, T-cell repertoires of thyroid tissue and blood were compared. For independent validation, a separate cohort was made up of 18 to 20 hyperthyroidism patients plus 17 patients who later progressed from hyperthyroidism to ophthalmopathy. In total, 135 blood samples were TCR-sequenced: some 43 ophthalmopathy, around 75 hyperthyroidism and roughly 17 hyperthyroidism-to-ophthalmopathy patients. The study used signatures of the TCR beta repertoire to tell Graves' ophthalmopathy apart from Graves' hyperthyroidism and to predict which patients would progress to ophthalmopathy. To explore V-J signatures distinguishing ophthalmopathy from hyperthyroidism, a discovery set of 100 or so patients (fewer than 45 ophthalmopathy, about 57 stable hyperthyroidism) was enrolled. The paper as a whole reports these results and caveats: Among expanded thyroid clonotypes with frequency above 0.001, most also showed up in blood, which suggests that blood repertoires may reflect the thyroid immune response. The 13-signature model separated ophthalmopathy from stable hyperthyroidism with roughly 89% sensitivity and 81.08% specificity in cross-validation, and 80%/75% in the test set. In validation, the model predicted ophthalmopathy progression with about 71% sensitivity and 72.22% specificity; some 13 predicted patients were CT-confirmed with GO in a median of around 6 months. No statistical method was used to set the sample size in advance, and the investigators knew which group each participant was assigned to.

Between the V and J ends, shortened by 2 bases and 0 bases respectively, the junction contains 5 bases. There are 15 amino acids in the CDR3, from cysteine to phenylalanine inclusive. The only DNA kept is the CDR3, 45 bases in frame from the first base. The germline V gene yields MNHEY for CDR1 and SVGEGT for CDR2. Ten or more counts support this clonotype. Its antigen is currently not known. No base quality information exists; no much larger clone differs at one position. For repertoire sequencing, the TCR beta CDR3 regions were amplified from RNA transcripts. A first-round RT-PCR used HTBI primers with the Qiagen OneStep RT-PCR kit, followed by a second-round multiplex PCR, size selection and purification. Libraries were sequenced paired-end with 100 bp reads on an Illumina HiSeq2000. In the authors' own workflow: SOAPnuke was used for read processing, and reads with adapters, uncalled bases, a mean Phred below 15, or no exact constant-primer or identifier match were discarded. High-quality paired reads were merged with COPE v1.2.5. Clonotypes were defined as unique nucleotide sequences and were aligned to IMGT TRB V, D and J references using MiTCR v1.1. Analysis was restricted to V-J combinations with a frequency above 0.0001, which covered 99.2% of repertoires. For each V-J combination, a TCR clonal expansion and chaos score was defined as F50 clonal expansion divided by the chaos observed in the TCRdist matrix. Welch's t-statistics and random forest were used to narrow the features down to 10 to 15 V-J combinations, which were then fed into a naive Bayes classifier. Thyroid-blood repertoire similarity was quantified with the Morisita-Horn index. TCRdb trimmed public reads at Q25 via fastp, called clones via MiXCR and kept in-frame beta chains. When rows share a CDR3 protein, they turn into one entry using the most common DNA and genes. The V and J calls were determined by TCRdb, not by the authors. In all, the sample holds 660,000 or so distinct CDR3 sequences, and roughly two fifths of those were seen once. The top ten clones comprise around 3% of the sample.

Ophthalmopathy patients were characterized by moderately to severely active disease, a Clinical Activity Score of at least 3, a NOSPECS grade of at least 4, and a disease duration under 3 months. Patients with other autoimmune diseases, uncontrolled infections, pregnancy or lactation were excluded from the study. Clinical symptoms, serum thyroxine, TRAb, thyroid ultrasound and orbital computed tomography formed the basis of the diagnosis. Ficoll-Paque density gradient centrifugation was used to isolate PBMCs from approximately 11 ml of fresh peripheral blood. Trizol reagent was used to extract the total RNA, and its quality was then checked on an Agilent 2100 Bioanalyzer.

This sequence was found in an adult man with Graves' ophthalmopathy. What was sequenced was peripheral blood. The chain uses TRBV6-2 or TRBV6-3 and TRBJ2-6; no D gene call is confident. The nucleotide sequence is given as TGTGCCAGCAGTTACGCAAGCTCTGGGGCCAACGTCCTGACTTTC. Translation gives CASSYASSGANVLTF.